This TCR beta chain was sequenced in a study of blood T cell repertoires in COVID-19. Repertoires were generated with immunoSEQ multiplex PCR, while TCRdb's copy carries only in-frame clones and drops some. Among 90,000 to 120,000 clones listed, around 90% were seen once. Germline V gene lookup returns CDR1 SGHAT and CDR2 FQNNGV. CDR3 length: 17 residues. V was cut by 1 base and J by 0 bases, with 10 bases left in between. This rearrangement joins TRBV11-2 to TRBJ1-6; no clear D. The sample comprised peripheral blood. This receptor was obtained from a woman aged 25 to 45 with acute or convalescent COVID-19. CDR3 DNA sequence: TGTGCCAGCAGCTTAGTCCAGTTAAGCTCCTATAATTCACCCCTCCACTTT. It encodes CASSLVQLSSYNSPLHF.